There are a few counts of the clone carrying this T cell receptor (beta chain). What it binds is not known. The CDR3 has 17 residues. Trimming stripped 2 bases from V and 0 bases from J, with 15 bases between. In germline, CDR1 is MDHEN, CDR2 SYDVKM. Unique molecular identifiers were incorporated when the TCRbeta library was constructed. MiXCR, applied by TCRdb to the PCR reads, yields one record per CDR3 protein. Found here are about 980,000 distinct CDR3 sequences, about 29% of them singletons; the top ten hold 25% to 35%. The source of the sample is a study of T-cell reconstitution after alpha-beta-depleted transplantation in children. General observations from the study: Diversity and T-cell counts at one year after transplant derived mostly from new T cells. Some patients showed high day-60 TCRbeta diversity, which derived from surviving recipient T cells and thymic progenitors.

The sequenced sample was PBMCs, mostly from graft donor cells, obtained 360 days after TCRalphabeta/CD19-depleted stem cell transplant. The TCR was taken from a boy under two years old who had a stem cell transplant for SCID, so the T cells may come from the graft donor. The J gene is TRBJ2-3, the V gene TRBV28; a weak D match, TRBD2 (6 bases). This chain's CDR3 is CASSLVVAGISTDTQYF. CDR3 DNA sequence: TGTGCCAGCAGTTTAGTTGTGGCGGGGATTAGCACAGATACGCAGTATTTT.